The rows below give T cell receptor beta chains drawn from one sample of a study of OX40 agonist ivuxolimab in advanced cancers. Using immunoSEQ multiplex PCR, the repertoire was profiled, and TCRdb retains in-frame clones only, with some absent. The sample shows about 30,000 clones, about four fifths of them seen only once. The sequencing used CD4+ or CD8+ T cells sorted from blood, collected in a trial of the OX40 agonist ivuxolimab. Receptors were obtained from an adult with an advanced solid tumor such as melanoma, head and neck, liver or kidney cancer. CDR3s include the opening cysteine and the closing phenylalanine or tryptophan. Fields, in order: clone size, D gene, V gene, J gene, CDR3 length, CDR3 protein, CDR3 DNA. D genes are given only for firm matches. Not every row has a clone size; where given, it reads once, few, many or a size class.

abundance: NA; d_gene: NA; v_gene: TRBV29-1; j_gene: TRBJ2-3; len: 13; CDR3aa: CSVAGSRADTQYF; CDR3nt: TGCAGCGTTGCAGGGAGTAGAGCAGATACGCAGTATTTT
abundance: once; d_gene: NA; v_gene: TRBV25-1; j_gene: TRBJ1-4; len: 14; CDR3aa: CASSEWERGEKLFF; CDR3nt: TGTGCCAGCAGTGAATGGGAGCGGGGGGAAAAACTGTTTTTT
abundance: NA; d_gene: NA; v_gene: TRBV7-9; j_gene: TRBJ2-7; len: 12; CDR3aa: CAGGGLTYEQYF; CDR3nt: TGTGCCGGAGGAGGACTGACCTACGAGCAGTACTTC
abundance: NA; d_gene: TRBD2; v_gene: TRBV12-5; j_gene: TRBJ2-1; len: 19; CDR3aa: CASALSLTGTSGYYNEQFF; CDR3nt: TGTGCTAGCGCCCTTTCGTTAACCGGGACTAGCGGGTATTACAATGAGCAGTTCTTC
abundance: NA; d_gene: TRBD1; v_gene: TRBV2; j_gene: TRBJ1-1; len: 14; CDR3aa: CASSGGTGNTEAFF; CDR3nt: TGTGCCAGCAGTGGGGGGACAGGGAACACTGAAGCTTTCTTT
abundance: NA; d_gene: TRBD2; v_gene: TRBV4-2; j_gene: TRBJ2-7; len: 15; CDR3aa: CASSLRAGGPNEQYF; CDR3nt: TGTGCCAGCAGCCTCCGGGCGGGAGGACCCAACGAGCAGTACTTC
abundance: few; d_gene: NA; v_gene: TRBV6-6; j_gene: TRBJ1-1; len: 15; CDR3aa: CASSPTNDRNTEAFF; CDR3nt: TGTGCCAGCAGTCCAACAAACGACAGGAACACTGAAGCTTTCTTT
abundance: NA; d_gene: NA; v_gene: TRBV6-1; j_gene: TRBJ2-4; len: 15; CDR3aa: CASSERWEAKNIQYF; CDR3nt: TGTGCCAGCAGTGAAAGATGGGAGGCCAAAAACATTCAGTACTTC
abundance: once; d_gene: NA; v_gene: TRBV10-3; j_gene: TRBJ2-1; len: 15; CDR3aa: CAISEEPTGWDEQFF; CDR3nt: TGTGCCATCAGTGAGGAACCAACAGGGTGGGATGAGCAGTTCTTC
abundance: NA; d_gene: TRBD1; v_gene: TRBV5-6; j_gene: TRBJ2-5; len: 15; CDR3aa: CASSLGQGGGETQYF; CDR3nt: TGTGCCAGCAGCTTGGGACAGGGGGGAGGAGAGACCCAGTACTTC
abundance: NA; d_gene: NA; v_gene: TRBV6-6; j_gene: TRBJ2-7; len: 12; CDR3aa: CASRTGPYEQYF; CDR3nt: TGTGCCAGTAGGACGGGGCCCTACGAGCAGTACTTC
abundance: NA; d_gene: NA; v_gene: TRBV2; j_gene: TRBJ2-2; len: 16; CDR3aa: CASSGHRIPNTGELFF; CDR3nt: TGTGCCAGCAGTGGCCACAGGATCCCGAACACCGGGGAGCTGTTTTTT
abundance: NA; d_gene: NA; v_gene: TRBV5-1; j_gene: TRBJ2-1; len: 13; CDR3aa: CASSFSSGNEQFF; CDR3nt: TGCGCCAGCAGCTTTTCCTCCGGTAATGAGCAGTTCTTC
abundance: NA; d_gene: TRBD1; v_gene: TRBV10-2; j_gene: TRBJ1-2; len: 16; CDR3aa: CASKGQGADELYGYTF; CDR3nt: TGCGCCAGCAAAGGACAGGGGGCGGACGAGCTCTATGGCTACACCTTC
abundance: NA; d_gene: TRBD2; v_gene: TRBV13; j_gene: TRBJ2-7; len: 17; CDR3aa: CASSLGLPRQGGDEQYF; CDR3nt: TGTGCCAGCAGCCTGGGACTACCTCGGCAGGGTGGAGACGAGCAGTACTTC
abundance: NA; d_gene: TRBD2; v_gene: TRBV13; j_gene: TRBJ2-7; len: 16; CDR3aa: CASSFGRAGDSTEQYF; CDR3nt: TGTGCCAGCAGCTTCGGTCGAGCGGGAGATTCTACCGAGCAGTACTTC
abundance: NA; d_gene: NA; v_gene: TRBV27; j_gene: TRBJ2-5; len: 11; CDR3aa: CASSLGETQYF; CDR3nt: TGTGCCAGCAGTTTAGGAGAGACCCAGTACTTC
abundance: many; d_gene: TRBD1; v_gene: TRBV30; j_gene: TRBJ1-2; len: 15; CDR3aa: CARDDGTGTNYGYTF; CDR3nt: TGTGCCCGGGACGACGGGACAGGGACTAACTATGGCTACACCTTC
abundance: NA; d_gene: NA; v_gene: TRBV25-1; j_gene: TRBJ1-4; len: 15; CDR3aa: CASRGWTYPGEKLFF; CDR3nt: TGTGCCAGCAGAGGCTGGACGTACCCGGGTGAAAAACTGTTTTTT
abundance: NA; d_gene: TRBD1; v_gene: TRBV4-2; j_gene: TRBJ1-5; len: 15; CDR3aa: CASGLGQGGNQPQHF; CDR3nt: TGTGCCAGCGGCCTAGGACAGGGCGGGAATCAGCCCCAGCATTTT
abundance: NA; d_gene: NA; v_gene: TRBV27; j_gene: TRBJ1-2; len: 15; CDR3aa: CASSLLFGGAYGYTF; CDR3nt: TGTGCCAGCAGTTTATTGTTCGGGGGGGCCTATGGCTACACCTTC
abundance: NA; d_gene: TRBD1; v_gene: TRBV13; j_gene: TRBJ1-2; len: 15; CDR3aa: CASSPPGTGGRSYTF; CDR3nt: TGTGCCAGCAGCCCACCGGGGACAGGGGGCAGGAGCTACACCTTC
abundance: NA; d_gene: NA; v_gene: TRBV11-3; j_gene: TRBJ2-7; len: 11; CDR3aa: CASSLTYEQYF; CDR3nt: TGTGCCAGCAGCCTAACCTACGAGCAGTACTTC
abundance: NA; d_gene: TRBD1; v_gene: TRBV27; j_gene: TRBJ2-1; len: 12; CDR3aa: CASGDRRDEQFF; CDR3nt: TGTGCCAGCGGGGACAGGCGAGATGAGCAGTTCTTC
abundance: NA; d_gene: NA; v_gene: TRBV9; j_gene: TRBJ2-2; len: 17; CDR3aa: CASSAPREKANTGELFF; CDR3nt: TGTGCCAGCAGCGCCCCACGAGAGAAAGCGAACACCGGGGAGCTGTTTTTT
abundance: NA; d_gene: TRBD2; v_gene: TRBV4-2; j_gene: TRBJ2-7; len: 17; CDR3aa: CASSQLSGGRAGYEQYF; CDR3nt: TGTGCCAGCAGCCAACTCTCGGGCGGGAGGGCCGGGTACGAGCAGTACTTC